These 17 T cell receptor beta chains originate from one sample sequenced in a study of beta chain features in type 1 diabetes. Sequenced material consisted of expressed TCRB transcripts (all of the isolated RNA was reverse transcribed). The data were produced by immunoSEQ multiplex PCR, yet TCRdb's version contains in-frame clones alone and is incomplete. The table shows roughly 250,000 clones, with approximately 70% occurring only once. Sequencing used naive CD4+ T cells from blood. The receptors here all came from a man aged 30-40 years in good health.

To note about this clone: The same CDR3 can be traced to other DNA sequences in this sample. The DNA for the CDR3 is TGCAGCGTTGAGGGACTAGCCAAAAACATTCAGTACTTC. This codes for CSVEGLAKNIQYF. The chain joins TRBV29-1 to TRBJ2-4; the D gene is possibly TRBD2 (6 bases). With 3 bases removed from V and 0 bases from J, the gap between germline ends came to 6 bases. CDR3 length equals 13 residues. Germline V gene sequence: CDR1 SQVTM, CDR2 ANQGSEA.

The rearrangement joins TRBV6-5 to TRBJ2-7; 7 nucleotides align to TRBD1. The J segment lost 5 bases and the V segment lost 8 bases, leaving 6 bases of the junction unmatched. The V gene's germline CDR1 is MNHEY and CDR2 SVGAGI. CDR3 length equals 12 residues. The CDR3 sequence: CASGRDRDEQYF. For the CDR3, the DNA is TGTGCCAGCGGTCGCGACAGGGACGAGCAGTACTTC.

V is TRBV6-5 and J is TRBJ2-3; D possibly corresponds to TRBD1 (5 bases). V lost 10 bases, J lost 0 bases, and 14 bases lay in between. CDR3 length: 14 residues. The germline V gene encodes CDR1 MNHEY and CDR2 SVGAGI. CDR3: CATARGGSTDTQYF. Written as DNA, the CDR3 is TGTGCCACCGCTAGGGGTGGCAGCACAGATACGCAGTATTTT.

CDR3 nucleotide sequence: TGTGCCTTCGCCGGGCCGAACACCGGGGAGCTGTTTTTT. It is translated as CAFAGPNTGELFF. This sequence joins TRBV30 and TRBJ2-2; D unresolved. The CDR3 totals 13 residues. V was shortened by 7 bases and J by 0 bases, with 9 bases between the two germline ends. CDR1 GTSNPN and CDR2 SVGIG come from the germline V gene (reference sequence).

CDR3 sequence: CASTTGTVNTGELFF. CDR3 DNA sequence: TGTGCCAGCACAACCGGGACAGTGAACACCGGGGAGCTGTTTTTT. The chain has TRBV2 and TRBJ2-2, with 7 positions matching TRBD1. Germline V gene lookup returns CDR1 SNHLY and CDR2 FYNNEI. The J segment lost 1 base and the V segment lost 7 bases, leaving 6 bases of the junction unmatched. CDR3 length: 15 amino acids.

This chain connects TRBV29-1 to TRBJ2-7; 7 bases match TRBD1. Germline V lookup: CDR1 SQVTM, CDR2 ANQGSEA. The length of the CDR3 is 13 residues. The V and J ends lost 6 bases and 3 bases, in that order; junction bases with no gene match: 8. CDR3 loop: CSVAPGQNYEQYF. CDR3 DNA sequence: TGCAGCGTCGCCCCGGGACAGAACTACGAGCAGTACTTC.

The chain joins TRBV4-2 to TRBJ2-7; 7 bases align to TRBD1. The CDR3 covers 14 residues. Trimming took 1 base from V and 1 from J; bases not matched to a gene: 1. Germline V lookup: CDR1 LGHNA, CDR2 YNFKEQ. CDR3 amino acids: CASSQVGQSYEQYF. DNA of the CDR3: TGTGCCAGCAGCCAAGTGGGACAGTCCTACGAGCAGTACTTC.

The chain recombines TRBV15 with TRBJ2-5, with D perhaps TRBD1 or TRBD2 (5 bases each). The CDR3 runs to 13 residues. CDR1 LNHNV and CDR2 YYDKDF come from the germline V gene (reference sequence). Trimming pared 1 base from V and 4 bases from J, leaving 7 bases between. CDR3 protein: CATSRGGAETQYF. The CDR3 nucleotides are TGTGCCACCAGCAGAGGAGGGGCAGAGACCCAGTACTTC.

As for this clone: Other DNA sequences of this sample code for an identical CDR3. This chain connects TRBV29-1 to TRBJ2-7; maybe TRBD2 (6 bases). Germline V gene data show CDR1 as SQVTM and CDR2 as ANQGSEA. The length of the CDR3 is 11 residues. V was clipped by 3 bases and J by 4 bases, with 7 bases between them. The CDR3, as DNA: TGCAGCGTTGAGGAGGGATACGAGCAGTACTTC. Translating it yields CSVEEGYEQYF.

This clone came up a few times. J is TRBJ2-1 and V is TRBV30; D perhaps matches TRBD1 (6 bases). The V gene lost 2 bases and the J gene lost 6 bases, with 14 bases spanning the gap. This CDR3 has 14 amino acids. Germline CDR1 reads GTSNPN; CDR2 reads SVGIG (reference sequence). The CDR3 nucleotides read TGTGCCTGGAGTCCCGGACAGAAACTCAATGAGCAGTTCTTC. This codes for CAWSPGQKLNEQFF.

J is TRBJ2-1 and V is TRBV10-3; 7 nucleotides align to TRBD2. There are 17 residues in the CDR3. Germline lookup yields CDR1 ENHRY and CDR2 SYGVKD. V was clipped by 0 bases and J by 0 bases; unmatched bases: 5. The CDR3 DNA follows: TGTGCCATCAGTGAGTCCATAAGCGGGACCTCCTACAATGAGCAGTTCTTC. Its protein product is CAISESISGTSYNEQFF.

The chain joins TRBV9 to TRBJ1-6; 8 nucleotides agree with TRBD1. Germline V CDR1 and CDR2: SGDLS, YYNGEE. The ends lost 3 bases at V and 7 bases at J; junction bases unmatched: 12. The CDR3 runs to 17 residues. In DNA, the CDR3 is TGTGCCAGCAGCGACGACCTCCCGGACAGGGCGAATTCACCCCTCCACTTT. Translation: CASSDDLPDRANSPLHF.

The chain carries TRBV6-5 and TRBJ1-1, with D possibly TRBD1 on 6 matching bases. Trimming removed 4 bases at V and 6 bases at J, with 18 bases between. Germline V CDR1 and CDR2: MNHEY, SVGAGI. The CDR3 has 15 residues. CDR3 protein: CASSFTGTKFSEAFF. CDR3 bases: TGTGCCAGCAGTTTCACCGGGACAAAGTTTTCTGAAGCTTTCTTT.

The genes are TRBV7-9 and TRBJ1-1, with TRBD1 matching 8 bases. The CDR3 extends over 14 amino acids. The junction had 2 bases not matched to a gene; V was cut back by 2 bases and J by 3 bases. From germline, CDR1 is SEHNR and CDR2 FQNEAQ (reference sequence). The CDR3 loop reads CASSLTGGDTEAFF. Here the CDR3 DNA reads TGTGCCAGCAGCTTAACAGGGGGAGACACTGAAGCTTTCTTT.

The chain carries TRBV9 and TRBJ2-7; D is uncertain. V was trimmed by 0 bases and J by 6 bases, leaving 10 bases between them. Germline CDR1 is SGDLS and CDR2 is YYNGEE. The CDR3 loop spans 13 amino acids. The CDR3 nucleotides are TGTGCCAGCAGCGTAGCTTATAGTGGCGAGCAGTACTTC. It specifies CASSVAYSGEQYF. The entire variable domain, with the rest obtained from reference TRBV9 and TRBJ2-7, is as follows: DSGVTQTPKHLITATGQRVTLRCSPRSGDLSVYWYQQSLDQGLQFLIQYYNGEERAKGNILERFSAQQFPDLHSELNLSSLELGDSALYFCASSVAYSGEQYFGPGTRLTVT.

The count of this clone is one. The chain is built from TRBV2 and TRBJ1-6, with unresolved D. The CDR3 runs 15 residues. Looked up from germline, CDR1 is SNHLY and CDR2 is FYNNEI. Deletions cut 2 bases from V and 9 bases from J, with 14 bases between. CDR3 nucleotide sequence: TGTGCCAGCAGTGAAAACCCCAACGAAGGTTCACCCCTCCACTTT. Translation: CASSENPNEGSPLHF.

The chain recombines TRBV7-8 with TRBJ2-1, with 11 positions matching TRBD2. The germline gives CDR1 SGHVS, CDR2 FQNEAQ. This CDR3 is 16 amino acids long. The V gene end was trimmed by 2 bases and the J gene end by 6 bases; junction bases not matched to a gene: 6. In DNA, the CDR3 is TGTGCCAGCAGCTTACCGGGGCTAGCGGGAGGCAATGAGCAGTTCTTC. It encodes CASSLPGLAGGNEQFF.